Sequencing of this T cell receptor beta chain was carried out in a study of siplizumab effects on memory and regulatory T cells. Each sample contributed about 10^5 TCR templates to the assay. Sequencing used immunoSEQ multiplex PCR; TCRdb keeps in-frame clones, though not all of them. Among tens of thousands of clones listed, 95% were seen once. V shed 5 bases, J shed 3 bases, and the junction held 4 bases outside the gene matches. This CDR3 contains 15 residues. Germline V CDR1 and CDR2: LNHDA, SQIVND (reference sequence). This rearrangement joins TRBV19 to TRBJ2-1, with 10 bases identical to TRBD2. Sequencing was performed on CD8+ T cells sorted from blood. This clonotype originated in a human donor in good health. For the CDR3, the DNA is TGTGCCAGTAGTCCCGGGACTAGCGACTACAATGAGCAGTTCTTC. Protein: CASSPGTSDYNEQFF.